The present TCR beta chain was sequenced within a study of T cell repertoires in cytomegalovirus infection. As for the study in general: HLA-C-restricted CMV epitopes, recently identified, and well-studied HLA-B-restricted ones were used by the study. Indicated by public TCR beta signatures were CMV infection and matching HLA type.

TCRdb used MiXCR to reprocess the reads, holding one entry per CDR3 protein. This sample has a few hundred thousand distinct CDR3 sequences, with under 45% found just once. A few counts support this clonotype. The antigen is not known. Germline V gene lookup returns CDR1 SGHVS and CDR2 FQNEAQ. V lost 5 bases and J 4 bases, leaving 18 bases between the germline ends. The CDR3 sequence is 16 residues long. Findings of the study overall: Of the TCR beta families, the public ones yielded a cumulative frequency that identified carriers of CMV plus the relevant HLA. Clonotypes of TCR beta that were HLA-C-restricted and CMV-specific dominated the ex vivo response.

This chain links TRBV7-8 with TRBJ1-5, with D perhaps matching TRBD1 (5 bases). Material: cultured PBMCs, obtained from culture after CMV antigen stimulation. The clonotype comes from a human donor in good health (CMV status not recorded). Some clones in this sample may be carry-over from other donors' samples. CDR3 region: CASSPKRQNRNQPQHF. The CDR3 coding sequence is TGTGCCAGCAGCCCCAAACGACAGAATAGGAATCAGCCCCAGCATTTT.